The 19 T cell receptor beta chains below all came from one sample that was sequenced in a study of identifying expanded T cells in peripheral blood. The data were produced by immunoSEQ multiplex PCR, yet TCRdb's version contains in-frame clones alone and is incomplete. The sample records about 100,000 clones, roughly 88% being singletons. Sequenced input: blood. The receptors derive from a person aged 18-69 years in good health.

The chain uses TRBV9 and TRBJ2-5; D might be TRBD2 (5 bases). With 3 bases removed from V and 6 bases from J, the gap between germline ends came to 12 bases. This CDR3 has 13 amino acids. Per germline, CDR1 SGDLS and CDR2 YYNGEE. The CDR3 DNA follows: TGTGCCAGCAGCGCCGGACTTTTCAAGACCCAGTACTTC. Its translation: CASSAGLFKTQYF.

This sequence joins TRBV6-1 and TRBJ2-7; D unclear. Germline V gene lookup returns CDR1 MNHNS and CDR2 SASEGT. This CDR3 region has 14 residues. V lost 6 bases and J lost 2, with 14 bases in between. In DNA form, the CDR3 reads TGTGCCAGCAGAACCCGACCGGCGCCCTACGAGCAGTACTTC. Its translation is CASRTRPAPYEQYF.

This clone was seen only a few times. The chain employs TRBV5-8 and TRBJ1-1, with 8 bases lining up with TRBD1. V lost 4 bases to trimming and J lost 1 base; unmatched junction nucleotides: 3. This CDR3 has 14 residues. Germline loops: CDR1 SGHTS, CDR2 YDEGEE. The DNA for the CDR3 is TGTGCCAGCAGCCGAGGGACAGGGAACACTGAAGCTTTCTTT. Protein: CASSRGTGNTEAFF.

This clone was detected only once. The V and J genes are TRBV7-2 and TRBJ1-1; D unclear. The germline gives CDR1 SGHTA, CDR2 FQGNSA. The CDR3 totals 12 residues. V was clipped by 5 bases and J by 9 bases, with 13 bases between them. CDR3 protein: CASSLGGVQAFF. CDR3 nucleotide sequence: TGTGCCAGCAGCCTAGGTGGCGTCCAAGCTTTCTTT.

The J gene is TRBJ2-1, the V gene TRBV7-9; the match to TRBD2 covers 8 bases. The V and J ends lost 1 base and 5 bases, in that order; junction bases with no gene match: 4. The CDR3 is made up of 15 amino acids. Germline CDR1 SEHNR, CDR2 FQNEAQ (reference sequence). The CDR3 DNA reads TGTGCCAGCAGCTTAGGCGGGGGGCTCAACAATGAGCAGTTCTTC. Its protein product is CASSLGGGLNNEQFF.

The chain has TRBV30 and TRBJ2-2; D is perhaps TRBD1 (6 bases). V dropped 3 bases and J dropped 0 bases, with 14 bases sitting between them. Germline V CDR1 and CDR2: GTSNPN, SVGIG (reference sequence). The CDR3 contains 16 residues. CDR3: CAWRQPGQTNTGELFF. Here the CDR3 DNA reads TGTGCCTGGAGACAGCCCGGACAGACGAACACCGGGGAGCTGTTTTTT.

V gene TRBV7-2 combines with J gene TRBJ2-7, with 9 positions matching TRBD2. Germline-derived CDR1 and CDR2 are SGHTA and FQGNSA. J was trimmed by 2 bases and V by 2 bases; bases with no gene match: 10. The CDR3 length is 17 residues. CDR3 bases: TGTGCCAGCAGCTTACAGCCGACTAGCGGTTTCCCCTACGAGCAGTACTTC. Its protein product is CASSLQPTSGFPYEQYF.

This clone was picked up a small number of times. The chain employs TRBV6-6 and TRBJ1-3; D is perhaps TRBD1 (6 bases). V was pared by 5 bases and J by 4 bases, with 12 bases between. Looked up from germline, CDR1 is MNHNY and CDR2 is SVGAGI (reference sequence). This CDR3 has 14 residues. CDR3 amino acids: CASSRTGTGNTIYF. The CDR3 DNA reads as TGTGCCAGCAGTAGAACCGGGACAGGAAACACCATATATTTT.

This clone was detected only once. The chain is built from TRBV7-2 and TRBJ1-5; 7 nucleotides line up with TRBD1. The germline V gene has CDR1 SGHTA and CDR2 FQGNSA. The CDR3 contains 15 residues. The ends lost 1 base at V and 5 bases at J; junction bases unmatched: 5. CDR3 region: CASSLVGTAHQPQHF. Written as DNA, the CDR3 is TGTGCCAGCAGCTTAGTTGGGACAGCTCATCAGCCCCAGCATTTT. Full variable domain (outside the CDR3, taken from reference TRBV7-2 and TRBJ1-5): GAGVSQSPSNKVTEKGKDVELRCDPISGHTALYWYRQSLGQGLEFLIYFQGNSAPDKSGLPSDRFSAERTGGSVSTLTIQRTQQEDSAVYLCASSLVGTAHQPQHFGDGTRLSIL.

The rearrangement uses TRBV27 and TRBJ2-7, with 8 bases matching TRBD2. This CDR3 region has 17 residues. Germline V CDR1 and CDR2: MNHEY, SMNVEV (reference sequence). V was pared by 5 bases and J by 5 bases, with 17 bases of the junction left unmatched. CDR3 coding DNA: TGTGCCAGCAGTACTCCATTTTTAAGCGGGAGAAGGGACGAGCAGTACTTC. This gives the protein CASSTPFLSGRRDEQYF.

The V and J genes are TRBV6-5 and TRBJ1-1; D is perhaps TRBD1 (6 bases). Deletions cut 6 bases from V and 2 bases from J, with 13 bases between. The germline V gene encodes CDR1 MNHEY and CDR2 SVGAGI. CDR3 length: 14 amino acids. CDR3 sequence reads: CASRYGGLNTEAFF. CDR3 in DNA: TGTGCCAGCAGGTATGGGGGCCTTAACACTGAAGCTTTCTTT.

The V and J genes are TRBV6-1 and TRBJ2-7; 10 nucleotides agree with TRBD2. The V gene's germline CDR1 is MNHNS and CDR2 SASEGT. V lost 6 bases and J lost 6; bases outside the gene matches: 8. CDR3 length equals 14 residues. The CDR3 sequence is CASSPMGLAIEQYF. The CDR3 DNA reads TGTGCCAGCAGCCCCATGGGACTAGCGATCGAGCAGTACTTC.

This chain links TRBV30 with TRBJ1-1; D unclear. The CDR3 loop spans 12 amino acids. Trimming removed 5 bases from V and 4 bases from J, with 11 bases in between. Germline V gene sequence: CDR1 GTSNPN, CDR2 SVGIG (reference sequence). CDR3 loop: CAWSEGSTEAFF. CDR3 in DNA: TGTGCCTGGTCCGAGGGATCCACTGAAGCTTTCTTT.

The chain employs TRBV11-1 and TRBJ2-2; 8 bases are a match to TRBD2. The junction had 11 bases not matched to a gene; V was cut back by 5 bases and J by 6 bases. The CDR3 is made up of 16 amino acids. CDR1 is SGHAT and CDR2 is FQDESV in the germline V gene (reference sequence). The CDR3 DNA follows: TGTGCCAGCAGCGACCTCGGGGGGGCTGGACCCGGGGAGCTGTTTTTT. This sequence encodes CASSDLGGAGPGELFF.

The chain joins TRBV18 to TRBJ1-2; D possibly corresponds to TRBD1 (5 bases). CDR1 and CDR2 (germline): KGHSH, LQKENI. The CDR3 loop spans 14 amino acids. The germline V and J ends were trimmed by 3 bases and 8 bases, with 16 bases remaining between them. CDR3 sequence: CASSPTDPGGGYTF. Here the CDR3 DNA reads TGTGCCAGCTCACCGACAGACCCCGGCGGCGGCTACACCTTC.

CDR3 nucleotides: TGTGCCAGCAGCTTGGACCTTAGAAGGGGCGCAGATACGCAGTATTTT. As protein: CASSLDLRRGADTQYF. V is TRBV5-6 and J is TRBJ2-3; D possibly corresponds to TRBD1 (5 bases). The CDR3 contains 16 residues. The V gene lost 0 bases and the J gene lost 4 bases, with 15 bases spanning the gap. Germline CDR1 SGHDT, CDR2 YYEEEE.

The V and J genes are TRBV30 and TRBJ2-7; D remains ambiguous. Germline CDR1 reads GTSNPN; CDR2 reads SVGIG (reference sequence). The V and J ends lost 5 bases and 3 bases respectively, with 5 bases between them. The CDR3 loop spans 10 amino acids. The CDR3 spells CAWSRYEQYF. In nucleotides, the CDR3 is TGTGCCTGGTCTCGCTACGAGCAGTACTTC.

This chain uses TRBV6-5 with TRBJ2-7; D possibly uses TRBD1 or TRBD2 (5 bases each). V was trimmed by 2 bases and J by 2 bases, leaving 13 bases between them. CDR3 length: 15 residues. CDR1 MNHEY and CDR2 SVGAGI come from the germline V gene. The CDR3 loop reads CASSYRIGETYEQYF. The CDR3 bases are TGTGCCAGCAGTTACAGGATAGGGGAGACCTACGAGCAGTACTTC.

The chain couples TRBV2 to TRBJ2-3; 7 nucleotides agree with TRBD2. V was clipped by 3 bases and J by 1 base; unmatched bases: 4. CDR1 is SNHLY, CDR2 FYNNEI, per germline. CDR3 length: 15 residues. The CDR3 nucleotides are TGTGCCAGCAGTGATCTTGGGGGGGGCACAGATACGCAGTATTTT. Translation gives CASSDLGGGTDTQYF.